The 7 T cell receptor beta chains presented below share a single source sample, sequenced in a study of CD8+CD57+ T cells in acquired aplastic anemia. Genomic DNA, the template, was used for profiling of the TCR beta VDJ and CDR3. TCRdb reprocessed the reads with MiXCR, giving one entry per CDR3 protein. Among about 210,000 distinct CDR3 sequences listed, approximately 60% were seen once. Sequencing used sorted CD4+, CD8+, or CD8+CD57+ T cells (not recorded which) from PBMCs. Receptors originate from a human donor in good health.

The chain has TRBV5-4 and TRBJ2-1, with D unresolved. The V gene lost 4 bases and the J gene lost 3 bases, with 14 bases spanning the gap. From germline, CDR1 is SGHNT and CDR2 YYREEE (reference sequence). This CDR3 comprises 15 residues. CDR3 in amino acids: CASSQQTRDYNEQFF. In nucleotides, the CDR3 is TGTGCCAGCAGCCAACAAACAAGGGACTACAATGAGCAGTTCTTC.

This clonotype was recorded once. The CDR3 is CASSDSGGYSYEQYF. The CDR3 DNA is TGTGCCAGTAGCGATAGCGGGGGGTATTCCTACGAGCAGTACTTC. The chain couples TRBV19 to TRBJ2-7, with 10 bases aligning to TRBD2. The V and J ends lost 6 bases and 1 base, in that order; junction bases with no gene match: 6. The CDR3 loop spans 15 amino acids. Germline CDR1 reads LNHDA; CDR2 reads SQIVND (reference sequence).

This clonotype appeared a single time. This chain links TRBV7-2 with TRBJ2-5; TRBD2 matches 9 bases. There are 14 residues in the CDR3. J gave up 5 bases and V 5 bases, and 6 bases lay outside the gene matches. The germline CDR1 and CDR2 sequences are SGHTA and FQGNSA. Here the CDR3 reads CASSLSGRGETQYF. The CDR3 DNA sequence: TGTGCCAGCAGCCTTAGCGGGAGAGGGGAGACCCAGTACTTC.

CDR3 sequence (DNA): TGTGCCACCAGTGAAAGGACAGGGGGGTCTCAGCCCCAGCATTTT. Encoded protein: CATSERTGGSQPQHF. V is TRBV24-1 and J is TRBJ1-5; 10 positions match TRBD1. The CDR3 is 15 residues long. Looked up from germline, CDR1 is KGHDR and CDR2 is SFDVKD. Losses at the gene ends were 4 bases for V and 6 bases for J; bases not matched to a gene: 5.

The V call is TRBV29-1, the J call TRBJ2-5; 12 bases are shared with TRBD1. CDR1 SQVTM and CDR2 ANQGSEA come from the germline V gene. V lost 5 bases to trimming and J lost 6 bases; unmatched junction nucleotides: 4. This CDR3 region has 13 residues. CDR3 sequence reads: CSVRRDRGQTQYF. CDR3 DNA sequence: TGCAGCGTTCGTCGGGACAGGGGGCAGACCCAGTACTTC.

This clonotype was recorded a few times. V and J are TRBV29-1 and TRBJ1-1; a weak D match, TRBD1 (5 bases). V was shortened by 7 bases and J by 3 bases, with 12 bases between the two germline ends. Germline loops: CDR1 SQVTM, CDR2 ANQGSEA. CDR3 length: 12 residues. The CDR3 DNA reads as TGCAGCGCTTTGCAGGGTTACACTGAAGCTTTCTTT. It is translated as CSALQGYTEAFF.

This chain links TRBV7-2 with TRBJ2-7; TRBD1 matches at 8 bases. Germline loops: CDR1 SGHTA, CDR2 FQGNSA. J was trimmed by 3 bases and V by 3 bases; bases with no gene match: 4. CDR3 length equals 14 residues. In DNA form, the CDR3 reads TGTGCCAGCAGCTTTGGACAGGGTCACTACGAGCAGTACTTC. Its protein is CASSFGQGHYEQYF.